Listed below are T cell receptor beta chains from one sample, sequenced in a study of control samples from healthy donors and cancer patients. TCRdb's table, derived via immunoSEQ multiplex PCR, lists solely in-frame clones and lacks some. Of fewer than 300,000 clones detected, over 75% appear once; the ten largest clones hold 10% to 15%. The sequenced material came from PBMCs. These receptors originate from a woman aged 60-70 years with lung cancer. Each CDR3 is given with its conserved first and last residue. D genes are given only for firm matches. The size of a clone is reported for some rows only, either as once, few or many, or as a class for expanded clones.

abundance	len	v_gene	d_gene	j_gene	CDR3aa	CDR3nt
NA	16	TRBV7-2	TRBD2	TRBJ2-5	CASSLAGSGGGETQYF	TGTGCCAGCAGCTTAGCTGGTAGCGGGGGGGGAGAGACCCAGTACTTC
once	12	TRBV19	NA	TRBJ2-5	CASSRAKETQYF	TGTGCCAGTAGTAGGGCTAAAGAGACCCAGTACTTC
NA	13	TRBV19	NA	TRBJ1-6	CASSGNYNSPLHF	TGTGCCAGTAGCGGGAATTATAATTCACCCCTCCACTTT
NA	15	TRBV24-1	TRBD1	TRBJ1-4	CATSDAGTGNEKLFF	TGTGCCACCAGTGATGCCGGGACAGGGAATGAAAAACTGTTTTTT
few	12	TRBV5-4	NA	TRBJ1-2	CASSPQGDGYTF	TGTGCCAGCAGCCCACAGGGAGATGGCTACACCTTC
once	15	TRBV5-1	NA	TRBJ2-2	CASSLGQTYTGELFF	TGCGCCAGCAGCTTGGGCCAGACCTACACCGGGGAGCTGTTTTTT
NA	15	TRBV19	NA	TRBJ1-4	CASTPTRTTNEKLFF	TGTGCCAGTACCCCCACGAGGACCACTAATGAAAAACTGTTTTTT
NA	11	TRBV13	NA	TRBJ2-5	CASSLVETQYF	TGTGCCAGCAGCTTAGTAGAGACCCAGTACTTC
NA	16	TRBV7-8	TRBD2	TRBJ2-1	CASSSKLAGAHNEQFF	TGTGCCAGCTCATCCAAACTAGCGGGGGCTCACAATGAGCAGTTCTTC
few	14	TRBV19	NA	TRBJ1-6	CASSTPQGGSPLHF	TGTGCCAGTAGTACCCCCCAAGGGGGTTCACCCCTCCACTTT
NA	12	TRBV12-2	NA	TRBJ2-1	CASRASGGEQFF	TGTGCAAGTCGCGCAAGCGGGGGTGAGCAGTTCTTC
NA	14	TRBV28	TRBD2	TRBJ2-7	CASKLAGDSYEQYF	TGTGCCAGCAAACTAGCGGGAGACTCCTACGAGCAGTACTTC
NA	14	TRBV9	NA	TRBJ2-5	CASSVGLGAETQYF	TGTGCCAGCAGCGTAGGCTTGGGGGCGGAGACCCAGTACTTC
NA	21	TRBV18	TRBD2	TRBJ2-1	CASSPGYGGLAGGASYNEQFF	TGTGCCAGCTCACCGGGATACGGGGGACTAGCGGGAGGCGCCAGCTACAATGAGCAGTTCTTC
NA	14	TRBV2	TRBD1	TRBJ2-1	CASSEALLGDRGIF	TGTGCCAGCAGTGAAGCGCTTCTAGGGGACAGGGGCATCTTC
NA	13	TRBV19	NA	TRBJ1-2	CASSWSENYGYTF	TGTGCCAGTAGTTGGTCAGAGAACTATGGCTACACCTTC
NA	14	TRBV6-1	NA	TRBJ1-3	CASSEATGGNTIYF	TGTGCCAGCAGTGAAGCGACCGGAGGAAACACCATATATTTT
NA	16	TRBV4-1	NA	TRBJ2-6	CASSLGESSGANVLTF	TGCGCCAGCAGCCTGGGGGAAAGCTCTGGGGCCAACGTCCTGACTTTC
NA	16	TRBV2	TRBD1	TRBJ1-5	CASSELGGTSNQPQHF	TGTGCCAGCAGTGAGCTAGGGGGCACAAGCAATCAGCCCCAGCATTTT
NA	14	TRBV14	NA	TRBJ2-1	CASSQDSNVIEQFF	TGTGCCAGCAGCCAAGATTCGAACGTCATTGAGCAGTTCTTC
NA	13	TRBV2	NA	TRBJ2-3	CARLKLGTDTQYF	TGTGCCCGCCTGAAATTGGGCACAGATACGCAGTATTTT
NA	14	TRBV27	NA	TRBJ2-7	CASRNIGQSYEQYF	TGTGCCAGCAGGAACATTGGACAGTCCTACGAGCAGTACTTC
NA	14	TRBV2	NA	TRBJ2-2	CASGSLANTGELFF	TGTGCCAGCGGGAGCCTCGCGAACACCGGGGAGCTGTTTTTT
NA	15	TRBV10-1	NA	TRBJ2-6	CASSDGGPGANVLTF	TGCGCCAGCAGTGATGGGGGGCCTGGGGCCAACGTCCTGACTTTC
NA	15	TRBV15	TRBD1	TRBJ1-5	CATSTWTGGNQPQHF	TGTGCCACCAGCACGTGGACAGGGGGCAATCAGCCCCAGCATTTT
NA	16	TRBV5-1	NA	TRBJ2-3	CASSPDLWTSADTQYF	TGCGCCAGCAGCCCGGACCTATGGACATCCGCAGATACGCAGTATTTT
NA	15	TRBV5-4	TRBD2	TRBJ2-2	CASSTGLPNTGELFF	TGTGCCAGCAGCACGGGACTACCAAACACCGGGGAGCTGTTTTTT
NA	14	TRBV5-4	NA	TRBJ1-6	CASSLDQDNSPLHF	TGTGCCAGCAGCTTGGACCAGGATAATTCACCCCTCCACTTT
NA	14	TRBV5-1	NA	TRBJ1-1	CASSLFQEFSEAFF	TGCGCCAGCAGCTTGTTTCAGGAATTCTCTGAAGCTTTCTTT
NA	15	TRBV7-9	TRBD1	TRBJ1-2	CASSLGQGANYGYTF	TGTGCCAGCAGCTTAGGACAGGGGGCTAACTATGGCTACACCTTC
once	14	TRBV19	NA	TRBJ2-1	CASSIDSGYNEQFF	TGTGCCAGTAGTATAGATTCAGGCTACAATGAGCAGTTCTTC
NA	16	TRBV5-1	TRBD1	TRBJ2-1	CARRPPGQGGSGEQFF	TGCGCCCGCAGACCTCCGGGACAGGGGGGGTCGGGGGAGCAGTTCTTC
NA	13	TRBV7-3	NA	TRBJ2-7	CASSYQGGYEQYF	TGTGCCAGCAGCTATCAGGGGGGCTACGAGCAGTACTTC
once	15	TRBV9	NA	TRBJ1-2	CASSVDPDTNYGYTF	TGTGCCAGCAGCGTAGACCCCGATACTAACTATGGCTACACCTTC
NA	19	TRBV18	NA	TRBJ1-1	CASSPVTLTGSYQNTEAFF	TGTGCCAGCTCCCCGGTGACACTGACAGGATCCTATCAGAACACTGAAGCTTTCTTT
NA	12	TRBV10-1	NA	TRBJ2-3	CASSVGAGTQYF	TGCGCCAGCAGTGTCGGGGCTGGTACGCAGTATTTT
NA	15	TRBV19	TRBD2	TRBJ2-1	CASRGSGRSYNEQFF	TGTGCCAGTAGGGGAAGCGGGAGGAGCTACAATGAGCAGTTCTTC
NA	15	TRBV5-4	NA	TRBJ1-1	CASSFSSRRNTEAFF	TGTGCCAGCAGCTTCTCCAGTAGGAGGAACACTGAAGCTTTCTTT
once	14	TRBV7-9	NA	TRBJ2-5	CASSLMGVGETQYF	TGTGCCAGCAGCTTAATGGGAGTTGGCGAGACCCAGTACTTC
NA	13	TRBV28	NA	TRBJ2-7	CASRQGGDYEQYF	TGTGCCAGCAGACAAGGGGGGGACTACGAGCAGTACTTC
NA	16	TRBV6-1	NA	TRBJ2-1	CASSEAQAASYNEQFF	TGTGCCAGCAGTGAAGCGCAGGCTGCTTCCTACAATGAGCAGTTCTTC
NA	15	TRBV4-2	TRBD1	TRBJ1-1	CASSQPDRGNTEAFF	TGTGCCAGCAGCCAACCTGACAGGGGGAACACTGAAGCTTTCTTT
NA	16	TRBV19	TRBD1	TRBJ2-1	CASSSLQGWRYNEQFF	TGTGCCAGTAGTTCATTACAGGGGTGGAGGTACAATGAGCAGTTCTTC
NA	15	TRBV6-5	TRBD1	TRBJ1-3	CASTKTQGAGNTIYF	TGTGCCAGCACCAAAACCCAGGGGGCTGGAAACACCATATATTTT
NA	15	TRBV18	TRBD2	TRBJ2-1	CASSPREGPTNEQFF	TGTGCCAGCTCACCCCGGGAGGGCCCAACCAATGAGCAGTTCTTC
NA	17	TRBV5-1	TRBD1	TRBJ1-1	CASSRAGTGGTNTEAFF	TGCGCCAGCAGCAGAGCCGGGACAGGGGGCACGAACACTGAAGCTTTCTTT
NA	16	TRBV10-3	TRBD2	TRBJ2-1	CAISVERLAGYNEQFF	TGTGCCATCAGCGTCGAGAGGCTAGCGGGCTACAATGAGCAGTTCTTC
NA	15	TRBV28	NA	TRBJ2-2	CASSSGSLGTGELFF	TGTGCCAGCAGTTCCGGGAGTTTGGGGACCGGGGAGCTGTTTTTT
few	14	TRBV5-1	TRBD1	TRBJ1-1	CASSSGQGNTEAFF	TGCGCCAGCAGCTCGGGACAGGGGAACACTGAAGCTTTCTTT
NA	19	TRBV4-1	TRBD2	TRBJ2-5	CASSPGLAGVVIKVETQYF	TGCGCCAGCAGCCCCGGACTAGCGGGGGTGGTTATCAAGGTCGAGACCCAGTACTTC
once	11	TRBV3-1/TRBV3-2	NA	TRBJ2-2	CASSRTGELFF	TGTGCCAGCAGCCGCACCGGGGAGCTGTTTTTT
NA	14	TRBV5-8	TRBD1	TRBJ2-5	CASNRQGGKETQYF	TGTGCCAGCAACCGACAGGGGGGGAAAGAGACCCAGTACTTC
once	16	TRBV5-4	NA	TRBJ1-1	CASSFPGTDMNTEAFF	TGTGCCAGCAGTTTCCCGGGAACGGATATGAACACTGAAGCTTTCTTT
NA	16	TRBV7-9	TRBD2	TRBJ2-3	CASSYRLARYTDTQYF	TGTGCCAGCAGCTATCGACTAGCTAGGTACACAGATACGCAGTATTTT
NA	15	TRBV24-1	TRBD1	TRBJ1-4	CATSDPGTGDEKLFF	TGTGCCACCAGTGATCCCGGGACAGGGGATGAAAAACTGTTTTTT
NA	13	TRBV2	TRBD1	TRBJ1-2	CASKGQGAAGYTF	TGTGCCAGCAAGGGACAGGGGGCAGCTGGCTACACCTTC
NA	16	TRBV11-2	TRBD1	TRBJ1-2	CASSLEGTGSPTGYTF	TGTGCCAGCAGCTTAGAGGGGACAGGATCGCCAACTGGCTACACCTTC
NA	17	TRBV5-1	TRBD2	TRBJ2-5	CASSLIPVGGASETQYF	TGCGCCAGCAGCCTGATACCTGTCGGGGGGGCTTCAGAGACCCAGTACTTC
few	15	TRBV4-2	NA	TRBJ2-3	CASSQDLAPTDTQYF	TGTGCCAGCAGCCAAGATTTGGCCCCTACAGATACGCAGTATTTT